This T cell receptor (beta chain) was recovered during a study of cytomegalovirus exposure and HLA in healthy donors. Study-wide background: The approximately 130 validation repertoires were reported in a later analysis to have been generated on the same platform as the approximately 700 first-cohort repertoires. Study results and limitations: First-cohort TCR clusters tended to co-occur in the 130 or so validation repertoires, a later analysis found.

As concerns this clone: No antigen is known for it.

CDR1 SGHVS and CDR2 FNYEAQ come from the germline V gene. This CDR3 is 13 amino acids long. The germline V and J ends were trimmed by 3 bases and 0 bases, with 5 bases remaining between them. The donors were in the 120-subject validation cohort, distinct from the approximately 700-subject first cohort. TCRdb keeps only in-frame clones here, not all; method: immunoSEQ multiplex PCR. The sample lists 150,000 to 200,000 clones, more than 70% occurring once. This clonotype was sampled from a man aged 18 to 30 in good health and CMV-seronegative. The sample consisted of PBMCs. This chain links TRBV7-6 with TRBJ1-1; D remains ambiguous. In DNA form, the CDR3 reads TGTGCCAGCAGCTTCAAATTGAACACTGAAGCTTTCTTT. Protein: CASSFKLNTEAFF. The full variable domain, in which reference TRBV7-6 and TRBJ1-1 provide the parts outside the CDR3, is GAGVSQSPRYKVTKRGQDVALRCDPISGHVSLYWYRQALGQGPEFLTYFNYEAQQDKSGLPNDRFSAERPEGSISTLTIQRTEQRDSAMYRCASSFKLNTEAFFGQGTRLTVV.